Each of the 14 T cell receptor beta chains below was sequenced from the same sample in a study of blood T cell repertoires in COVID-19. Generated by immunoSEQ multiplex PCR, the TCRdb table keeps only in-frame clones and is missing some. Of roughly 420,000 clones in the sample, around 89% were seen once. Material: PBMCs or T cells enriched from blood (not recorded which). The receptors come from a woman in her 30s with acute COVID-19.

The V and J genes are TRBV6-1 and TRBJ2-3; D gene ambiguous. The CDR3 totals 16 residues. The V end lost 0 bases, the J end lost 5 bases, and 15 bases lay between the germline ends. Looked up from germline, CDR1 is MNHNS and CDR2 is SASEGT. CDR3 loop: CASSEAYSSIRDTQYF. The CDR3 DNA reads TGTGCCAGCAGTGAAGCATACAGTTCTATTAGAGATACGCAGTATTTT.

This clone was observed once. V and J are TRBV23-1 and TRBJ2-7; TRBD1 matches 7 bases. TRBV23-1 falls under the ORF class, with uncertain function. This CDR3 region has 14 residues. V trimming: 3 bases; J trimming: 4 bases; junction bases outside the gene matches: 6. The CDR3 region has the DNA TGCGCCAGCAGTCACCCGGGACAGTCGTACGAGCAGTACTTC. It encodes CASSHPGQSYEQYF.

This chain connects TRBV27 to TRBJ1-5; TRBD1 agrees at 9 bases. CDR1 MNHEY and CDR2 SMNVEV come from the germline V gene (reference sequence). CDR3 length equals 15 residues. V shed 2 bases, J shed 1 base, and the junction held 0 bases outside the gene matches. This CDR3 reads CASSLDRGSNQPQHF. CDR3 DNA sequence: TGTGCCAGCAGTTTAGACAGGGGGAGCAATCAGCCCCAGCATTTT.

The chain employs TRBV19 and TRBJ1-2; TRBD1 agrees at 9 bases. Germline V gives CDR1 LNHDA, CDR2 SQIVND (reference sequence). The trim removed 9 bases at V and 3 bases at J, leaving 8 bases unmatched. The CDR3 spans 14 residues. The CDR3 DNA follows: TGTGCCAGCAGACACAGGGGGCTTGACTATGGCTACACCTTC. Its translation: CASRHRGLDYGYTF.

The genes are TRBV10-1 and TRBJ2-2, with D maybe TRBD2 (5 bases). CDR3 length: 12 residues. Germline V lookup: CDR1 WNHNN, CDR2 SYGVQD (reference sequence). V was trimmed by 6 bases and J by 5 bases, leaving 7 bases between them. The CDR3 is CASSERTGELFF. The CDR3 DNA sequence: TGCGCCAGCAGCGAGCGGACCGGGGAGCTGTTTTTT.

The gene calls are TRBV7-9 and TRBJ1-1; 8 positions match TRBD1. Germline V gene sequence: CDR1 SEHNR, CDR2 FQNEAQ (reference sequence). The trim removed 3 bases at V and 6 bases at J, leaving 3 bases unmatched. The CDR3 runs 13 residues. In nucleotides, the CDR3 is TGTGCCAGCAGCTTGACAGGGGAAGCTGAAGCTTTCTTT. Amino acid sequence: CASSLTGEAEAFF.

V usage is TRBV28 and J usage is TRBJ1-1; the D gene is possibly TRBD1 (6 bases). This CDR3 region has 14 residues. Germline V lookup: CDR1 MDHEN, CDR2 SYDVKM. Trimming cost V 6 bases and J 0 bases, with 11 bases left between them. The chain's CDR3 is CASSPGALNTEAFF. CDR3 DNA sequence: TGTGCCAGCAGCCCAGGGGCCTTGAACACTGAAGCTTTCTTT.

This chain links TRBV6-5 with TRBJ1-2, with 8 bases aligning to TRBD1. Trimming took 6 bases from V and 3 from J; bases not matched to a gene: 9. The CDR3 runs 15 residues. In germline, CDR1 is MNHEY, CDR2 SVGAGI. Written as DNA, the CDR3 is TGTGCCAGCAGCCCCGGACAGGGAGTTGACTATGGCTACACCTTC. Translating it yields CASSPGQGVDYGYTF.

The gene calls are TRBV4-2 and TRBJ2-2; TRBD1 might be the D (6 bases). V was pared by 1 base and J by 4 bases, with 16 bases between. Germline V gives CDR1 LGHNA, CDR2 YNFKEQ. The CDR3 length is 17 residues. This CDR3 is CASSQVGGGGVTGELFF. The CDR3 region has the DNA TGTGCCAGCAGCCAAGTAGGGGGTGGAGGAGTCACCGGGGAGCTGTTTTTT.

The rearrangement uses TRBV28 and TRBJ2-7; tentative D call: TRBD1 (6 bases). The germline gives CDR1 MDHEN, CDR2 SYDVKM. Trimming took 4 bases from V and 0 from J, leaving 10 bases between them. The CDR3 totals 14 residues. CDR3 sequence: CASSSQTGSYEQYF. CDR3 in DNA: TGTGCCAGCAGTTCACAGACAGGCTCCTACGAGCAGTACTTC.

The V gene is TRBV20-1, the J gene TRBJ2-1, with TRBD2 matching over 7 bases. The CDR3 has 15 amino acids. The V and J ends lost 3 bases and 0 bases, in that order; junction bases with no gene match: 5. The germline V gene has CDR1 DFQATT and CDR2 SNEGSKA (reference sequence). CDR3 DNA: TGCAGTGCTAGTCGGGGGGAAATCTCCTACAATGAGCAGTTCTTC. Its protein is CSASRGEISYNEQFF.

The chain uses TRBV6-5 and TRBJ1-6, with D unresolved. Germline CDR1 reads MNHEY; CDR2 reads SVGAGI. V dropped 2 bases and J dropped 6 bases, with 14 bases sitting between them. This CDR3 region has 16 residues. CDR3 sequence: CASSYGRLPLNSPLHF. Here the CDR3 DNA reads TGTGCCAGCAGTTACGGGAGGCTACCGCTTAATTCACCCCTCCACTTT.

In its sample, this clone was seen once. The genes are TRBV5-1 and TRBJ1-2; D gene unclear. The V end lost 1 base, the J end lost 4 bases, and 11 bases lay between the germline ends. Germline CDR1 reads SGHRS; CDR2 reads YFSETQ. This CDR3 comprises 14 residues. DNA of the CDR3: TGCGCCAGCAGCTTGTGGACGGGAATCTATGGCTACACCTTC. Encoded protein: CASSLWTGIYGYTF.

The chain has TRBV9 and TRBJ1-1; D gene ambiguous. Germline V CDR1 and CDR2: SGDLS, YYNGEE. The CDR3 is made up of 13 amino acids. V dropped 4 bases and J dropped 5 bases, with 12 bases sitting between them. The CDR3 DNA is TGTGCCAGCAGCCCCCGCGGGGAGACTGAAGCTTTCTTT. It encodes CASSPRGETEAFF. Full variable domain (outside the CDR3, taken from reference TRBV9 and TRBJ1-1): DSGVTQTPKHLITATGQRVTLRCSPRSGDLSVYWYQQSLDQGLQFLIQYYNGEERAKGNILERFSAQQFPDLHSELNLSSLELGDSALYFCASSPRGETEAFFGQGTRLTVV.